These T cell receptor beta chains were read from a single sample in a study of CD8+CD57+ T cells in acquired aplastic anemia. Each CDR3 protein is one row after TCRdb ran MiXCR on the reads. In the table there are about 200,000 distinct CDR3 sequences, 50% to 70% of which are singletons. Sequencing input: sorted CD4+, CD8+, or CD8+CD57+ T cells (not recorded which) from PBMCs. These receptors were taken from a human donor with aplastic anemia. CDR3s include the opening cysteine and the closing phenylalanine or tryptophan. D genes are given only for firm matches. Only some rows state a clone size, as once, few, many or a class for expanded clones.

clone size: .; J gene: TRBJ1-2; D gene: TRBD1; V gene: TRBV5-1; CDR3 protein: CASSWRTGEAYGYTF
clone size: .; J gene: TRBJ2-5; D gene: .; V gene: TRBV7-2; CDR3 protein: CASSPGGSSQETQYF
clone size: few; J gene: TRBJ1-5; D gene: .; V gene: TRBV20-1; CDR3 protein: CSATEEAHQPQHF
clone size: .; J gene: TRBJ2-7; D gene: .; V gene: TRBV7-9; CDR3 protein: CASTPLGEQYF
clone size: .; J gene: TRBJ1-6; D gene: .; V gene: TRBV20-1; CDR3 protein: CSAPGARSYNSPLHF
clone size: few; J gene: TRBJ2-2; D gene: .; V gene: TRBV5-6; CDR3 protein: CASTQGLTPTNGELFF
clone size: .; J gene: TRBJ2-1; D gene: TRBD1; V gene: TRBV15; CDR3 protein: CATSRLLGGQAANEQFF
clone size: .; J gene: TRBJ1-1; D gene: TRBD1; V gene: TRBV2; CDR3 protein: CASRDRGTEAFF
clone size: .; J gene: TRBJ2-7; D gene: TRBD1; V gene: TRBV2; CDR3 protein: CATRGMADGYEQYF
clone size: .; J gene: TRBJ2-7; D gene: .; V gene: TRBV19; CDR3 protein: CASHTRRPTYEQYF
clone size: .; J gene: TRBJ2-1; D gene: TRBD2; V gene: TRBV10-3; CDR3 protein: CASSRSSGQTYNEQFF
clone size: .; J gene: TRBJ1-4; D gene: .; V gene: TRBV7-8; CDR3 protein: CASSPRLSSGTLFF
clone size: .; J gene: TRBJ2-6; D gene: TRBD1; V gene: TRBV25-1; CDR3 protein: CASSDKNRGSGANVLTF
clone size: .; J gene: TRBJ2-7; D gene: .; V gene: TRBV4-1; CDR3 protein: CASSRGGGKQYF
clone size: .; J gene: TRBJ1-1; D gene: .; V gene: TRBV20-1; CDR3 protein: CSARVGAVNTEAFF
clone size: few; J gene: TRBJ2-7; D gene: .; V gene: TRBV2; CDR3 protein: CASSYRADAYEQYF
clone size: .; J gene: TRBJ2-7; D gene: .; V gene: TRBV7-9; CDR3 protein: CASSGRTYEQYF
clone size: .; J gene: TRBJ1-2; D gene: TRBD1; V gene: TRBV24-1; CDR3 protein: CATSDTGTGNYGYTF
clone size: few; J gene: TRBJ2-3; D gene: .; V gene: TRBV7-6; CDR3 protein: CASSLGGTSTDTQYF
clone size: few; J gene: TRBJ1-6; D gene: .; V gene: TRBV28; CDR3 protein: CASRLPGGYNSPLHF
clone size: .; J gene: TRBJ2-3; D gene: .; V gene: TRBV20-1; CDR3 protein: CSALRGGRGTDTQYF
clone size: .; J gene: TRBJ2-7; D gene: TRBD1; V gene: TRBV10-3; CDR3 protein: CAISESMGQGSYEQYF
clone size: many; J gene: TRBJ2-1; D gene: .; V gene: TRBV5-8; CDR3 protein: CASREDSYNEQFF
clone size: .; J gene: TRBJ2-7; D gene: TRBD2; V gene: TRBV9; CDR3 protein: CASSVASASGGYEQYF
clone size: few; J gene: TRBJ2-7; D gene: TRBD1; V gene: TRBV15; CDR3 protein: CATSRPFPGQGTSYEQYF
clone size: .; J gene: TRBJ2-3; D gene: .; V gene: TRBV15; CDR3 protein: CATSSRGSGMGQYF
clone size: few; J gene: TRBJ2-5; D gene: .; V gene: TRBV7-7; CDR3 protein: CASSLNRDETQYF
clone size: .; J gene: TRBJ1-1; D gene: TRBD1; V gene: TRBV25-1; CDR3 protein: CASSEGRTGGLWTEAFF
clone size: .; J gene: TRBJ1-6; D gene: .; V gene: TRBV14; CDR3 protein: CASSQVPGDSPLHF
clone size: .; J gene: TRBJ1-2; D gene: .; V gene: TRBV7-3; CDR3 protein: CASSLPGARRGYTF
clone size: .; J gene: TRBJ2-5; D gene: .; V gene: TRBV5-6; CDR3 protein: CASSLWLLETQYF
clone size: many; J gene: TRBJ2-3; D gene: TRBD2; V gene: TRBV4-1; CDR3 protein: CASSQALAVDTQYF
clone size: .; J gene: TRBJ1-5; D gene: .; V gene: TRBV2; CDR3 protein: CASTGPTPDNEQGEQPQHF
clone size: once; J gene: TRBJ2-7; D gene: .; V gene: TRBV7-9; CDR3 protein: CASSLYWNYEQYF
clone size: .; J gene: TRBJ2-2; D gene: .; V gene: TRBV5-1; CDR3 protein: CASSLDWGNTGELFF
clone size: .; J gene: TRBJ2-1; D gene: .; V gene: TRBV7-3; CDR3 protein: CAIYNSYNEQFF
clone size: .; J gene: TRBJ1-2; D gene: .; V gene: TRBV19; CDR3 protein: CASSIGGSDRRYYGYTF
clone size: .; J gene: TRBJ2-1; D gene: TRBD2; V gene: TRBV7-6; CDR3 protein: CASSVRGLAGGLDNEQFF
clone size: .; J gene: .; D gene: TRBD2; V gene: TRBV7-6; CDR3 protein: CASSSGLAGNNEQFF
clone size: once; J gene: TRBJ2-1; D gene: .; V gene: TRBV9; CDR3 protein: CASSAGLGNEQFF
clone size: .; J gene: TRBJ1-5; D gene: .; V gene: TRBV24-1; CDR3 protein: CATSDGKSNQPQHF
clone size: .; J gene: TRBJ1-5; D gene: .; V gene: TRBV24-1; CDR3 protein: CATSVAGLQPQHF
clone size: .; J gene: TRBJ2-7; D gene: TRBD2; V gene: TRBV5-1; CDR3 protein: CASSSGGIYEQYF
clone size: once; J gene: TRBJ1-1; D gene: .; V gene: TRBV7-2; CDR3 protein: CASSLVGTSSTEAFF
clone size: once; J gene: TRBJ2-7; D gene: .; V gene: TRBV2; CDR3 protein: CASKNRPYYEQYF
clone size: .; J gene: TRBJ1-1; D gene: .; V gene: TRBV9; CDR3 protein: CASSLRDTKPNTEAFF
clone size: .; J gene: TRBJ2-7; D gene: .; V gene: TRBV10-3; CDR3 protein: CAISGQDEQYF
clone size: many; J gene: TRBJ2-3; D gene: .; V gene: TRBV2; CDR3 protein: CASSGWAADTQYF
clone size: .; J gene: TRBJ2-7; D gene: .; V gene: TRBV19; CDR3 protein: CASSTSQGYEQYF
clone size: few; J gene: TRBJ1-1; D gene: .; V gene: TRBV7-9; CDR3 protein: CASSFSFRRTTDTEAFF
clone size: .; J gene: TRBJ2-5; D gene: TRBD1; V gene: TRBV7-3; CDR3 protein: CASSEQGTEETQYF
clone size: .; J gene: TRBJ2-3; D gene: .; V gene: TRBV12-3/TRBV12-4; CDR3 protein: CASSPPLVAFTDTQYF
clone size: .; J gene: TRBJ1-4; D gene: TRBD1; V gene: TRBV7-6; CDR3 protein: CASSSVLRTGDEKLFF
clone size: many; J gene: TRBJ1-1; D gene: .; V gene: TRBV19; CDR3 protein: CASSTGQYMNTEAFF
clone size: .; J gene: TRBJ2-1; D gene: TRBD2; V gene: TRBV24-1; CDR3 protein: CATSGGGSLFRHEQFF
clone size: .; J gene: TRBJ2-5; D gene: .; V gene: TRBV24-1; CDR3 protein: CASSFGTLGRETQYF
clone size: .; J gene: TRBJ2-7; D gene: .; V gene: TRBV20-1; CDR3 protein: CSARSGDEQYF
clone size: few; J gene: TRBJ1-2; D gene: .; V gene: TRBV2; CDR3 protein: CASSRTEPSNYGYTF
clone size: .; J gene: TRBJ1-6; D gene: .; V gene: TRBV14; CDR3 protein: CASSLVGGGPLHF